The 2 T cell receptor beta chains below come from one sample, sequenced in a study of T cells in localized non-small cell lung cancer. Method: immunoSEQ multiplex PCR; TCRdb's copy keeps in-frame clones and lacks some. The sample has 25,000 to 30,000 clones, approximately 90% seen once. Material: peripheral blood, obtained before any cancer treatment. Receptors were obtained from a female donor aged 60 or older with stage I lung adenocarcinoma.

This chain links TRBV5-4 with TRBJ2-5; D is unresolved. The ends were cut back, 4 bases at V and 3 bases at J, with 4 bases in the middle. Germline V gene lookup returns CDR1 SGHNT and CDR2 YYREEE (reference sequence). The CDR3 has 11 amino acids. The CDR3 DNA reads as TGTGCCAGCAGCGTAGAAGAGACCCAGTACTTC. It yields the protein CASSVEETQYF.

In this sample, this clone turned up once. J is TRBJ1-4 and V is TRBV6-5; D may be TRBD1 (6 bases). Trimming pared 2 bases from V and 10 bases from J, leaving 14 bases between. The length of the CDR3 is 14 residues. From germline, CDR1 is MNHEY and CDR2 SVGAGI. The CDR3 region has the DNA TGTGCCAGCAGTTACGAGGGGGATCGGGGAAAACTGTTTTTT. It is translated as CASSYEGDRGKLFF.